The rows below give T cell receptor beta chains drawn from one sample of a study of T cell repertoires in cytomegalovirus infection. TCRdb itself ran the reads through MiXCR, one entry per CDR3 protein. This sample carries fewer than 1,000,000 distinct CDR3 sequences, about a third of them seen once, and the ten largest clones take over 12%. Their antigens are not known. The sequencing used cultured CD8+ T cells from PBMCs, collected from culture after CMV antigen stimulation. The origin of the receptors is a human donor in good health (CMV status not recorded). Some clones in this sample may be carry-over from other donors' samples. Each CDR3 is given with its conserved first and last residue. Each record gives: J gene, V gene, CDR3 protein.

j_call: TRBJ2-5
v_call: TRBV28
cdr3_aa: CASTLSQETQYF

j_call: TRBJ2-7
v_call: TRBV19
cdr3_aa: CASSAPGQSYEQYF

j_call: TRBJ2-3
v_call: TRBV7-9
cdr3_aa: CAARTGTDTQYF

j_call: TRBJ1-3
v_call: TRBV10-2
cdr3_aa: CASSPGWTTIYF

j_call: TRBJ2-5
v_call: TRBV7-9
cdr3_aa: CASDPPRQETQYF

j_call: TRBJ1-1
v_call: TRBV20-1
cdr3_aa: CSARDPRIPQRDTEAFF

j_call: TRBJ2-1
v_call: TRBV29-1
cdr3_aa: CSGLGVWSVHNEQFF

j_call: TRBJ2-1
v_call: TRBV10-3
cdr3_aa: CAIGPAVDEQFF

j_call: TRBJ1-2
v_call: TRBV6-1
cdr3_aa: CASSPAGQDYGYTF

j_call: TRBJ2-3
v_call: TRBV5-4
cdr3_aa: CASSLNAGGRTDTQYF

j_call: TRBJ1-1
v_call: TRBV7-9
cdr3_aa: CASSFTGGRNTEAFF

j_call: TRBJ1-6
v_call: TRBV27
cdr3_aa: CASSPAGANSPLHF

j_call: TRBJ1-4
v_call: TRBV18
cdr3_aa: CASSPLRGTAATNEKLFF

j_call: TRBJ2-3
v_call: TRBV12-3/TRBV12-4
cdr3_aa: CASSPPESTDTQYF

j_call: TRBJ2-7
v_call: TRBV20-1
cdr3_aa: CSARETDYLYEQYF

j_call: TRBJ2-2
v_call: TRBV6-5
cdr3_aa: CASSQRDTGELFF

j_call: TRBJ2-1
v_call: TRBV4-2
cdr3_aa: CASSQEGLAGGPMNEQFF

j_call: TRBJ2-3
v_call: TRBV14
cdr3_aa: CASSQGLSQYF

j_call: TRBJ1-4
v_call: TRBV2
cdr3_aa: CASSAQQESEKLFF

j_call: TRBJ2-1
v_call: TRBV7-9
cdr3_aa: CASRPGFDNEQFF

j_call: TRBJ2-5
v_call: TRBV4-3
cdr3_aa: CASSQAAGTQETQYF

j_call: TRBJ2-1
v_call: TRBV7-8
cdr3_aa: CASSLNRGRGVHNEQFF

j_call: TRBJ2-3
v_call: TRBV5-4
cdr3_aa: CAFMSADTQYF

j_call: TRBJ2-2
v_call: TRBV9
cdr3_aa: CATGGTRTGELFF

j_call: TRBJ1-3
v_call: TRBV19
cdr3_aa: CASSFSQDTIYF

j_call: TRBJ2-1
v_call: TRBV12-3/TRBV12-4
cdr3_aa: CASSGGVAGSSSYNEQLF

j_call: TRBJ2-3
v_call: TRBV10-3
cdr3_aa: CAIRMIEPGLAGSTSTDTQYF

j_call: TRBJ1-2
v_call: TRBV6-6
cdr3_aa: CASSPWDSPGYTF

j_call: TRBJ1-5
v_call: TRBV2
cdr3_aa: CASLAGTGWPQHF

j_call: TRBJ2-5
v_call: TRBV7-6
cdr3_aa: CASTPIFRGQETQYF

j_call: TRBJ1-3
v_call: TRBV7-9
cdr3_aa: CASSRDRGRGSSGNTIYF

j_call: TRBJ1-1
v_call: TRBV7-9
cdr3_aa: CASDIITEAFF

j_call: TRBJ1-1
v_call: TRBV28
cdr3_aa: CASNILQTDEAFF

j_call: TRBJ2-3
v_call: TRBV27
cdr3_aa: CASSPRGRATDTQYF

j_call: TRBJ2-4
v_call: TRBV27
cdr3_aa: CARRTDWAKNIQYF

j_call: TRBJ1-2
v_call: TRBV6-5
cdr3_aa: CASSPDPREGHYGYTF

j_call: TRBJ1-6
v_call: TRBV7-2
cdr3_aa: CASSLKQRYRENSPLHF

j_call: TRBJ2-2
v_call: TRBV27
cdr3_aa: CASPSATVTTGELFF

j_call: TRBJ2-5
v_call: TRBV7-6
cdr3_aa: CASSRDGGWGETQYF

j_call: TRBJ1-3
v_call: TRBV11-2
cdr3_aa: CASSPQDRVDGNTIYF

j_call: TRBJ2-2
v_call: TRBV5-5
cdr3_aa: CASSLLTGSTGELFF

j_call: TRBJ2-1
v_call: TRBV7-8
cdr3_aa: CASQGGPSYNEQFF

j_call: TRBJ1-2
v_call: TRBV7-2
cdr3_aa: CASSLDRGRDLTF

j_call: TRBJ1-3
v_call: TRBV7-6
cdr3_aa: CASSRGQGASGNTIYF

j_call: TRBJ1-1
v_call: TRBV6-5
cdr3_aa: CASSYVTNTEAFF

j_call: TRBJ1-6
v_call: TRBV4-1
cdr3_aa: CASSQDMTPLHF

j_call: TRBJ1-4
v_call: TRBV27
cdr3_aa: CASRRGTWNNEKLFF